This TCR beta chain is from a study of blood T cells in healthy people across ages. Study results and limitations: For the donors, CMV status was unknown and possibly confounded expanded clonotype changes.

A sample-barcoded 5' primer and a J-beta primer mix were used in a second PCR of about 7 to 12 cycles. TCRdb reanalysed the 5' RACE reads using MiXCR and keeps one entry per CDR3 protein. Of hundreds of thousands of distinct CDR3 sequences listed, roughly 60% are singletons. Trimming took 6 bases from V and 2 from J, leaving 14 bases between them. The V gene's germline CDR1 is MNHEY and CDR2 SVGAGI. The CDR3 consists of 14 residues. This clonotype appeared a few times. What it recognizes is unknown. Caucasian individuals from Russia who were healthy and aged about 6 to 90 acted as donors. Each sample used at least 6 million PBMCs.

The sequence was obtained from a man aged 25 to 40 in good health. The V gene is TRBV6-5, the J gene TRBJ2-7, with a weak D call TRBD1 (6 bases). Sequencing was performed on blood. DNA for the CDR3: TGTGCCAGCAGCACGGACAGCAATCCCTACGAGCAGTACTTC. It specifies CASSTDSNPYEQYF.